What follows is one TCR beta chain and its context. The data belong to a study of regulatory T cells in long-lasting Graves disease. This CDR3 is built from 12 residues. The germline V gene encodes CDR1 SNHLY and CDR2 FYNNEI. The V gene lost 4 bases and the J gene lost 8 bases, with 8 bases spanning the gap. Time point meaning: newly diagnosed GD, antithyroid drugs for less than 3 months. From RNA extracted from PBMCs, the TCR library was made. Both iRepertoire HTBI primers and Arm-PCR of CDR3 regions were used to build the TCR beta libraries. TCRdb used MiXCR to reprocess the multiplex PCR reads, holding one entry per CDR3 protein. The sample holds 350,000 to 500,000 distinct CDR3 sequences, 14% seen once. This sample also belongs to another study, concerning T cells in Graves' hyperthyroidism and ophthalmopathy. That study reports: The model anticipated ophthalmopathy a median around six months pre-onset.

Source: peripheral blood mononuclear cells (PBMCs), taken at new diagnosis, from a patient treated with antithyroid drugs. The chain employs TRBV2 and TRBJ2-2, with a possible D match to TRBD2 (5 bases). The source is a woman aged 45-60 years with Graves disease. The CDR3 is CASSVTGGELFF. DNA for the CDR3: TGTGCCAGCAGTGTAACGGGAGGGGAGCTGTTTTTT.